The entry below describes one T cell receptor (beta chain). The record originates from a study of cytomegalovirus exposure and HLA in healthy donors. Per germline, CDR1 MNHEY and CDR2 SMNVEV (reference sequence). With 8 bases clipped from V and 4 bases from J, the junction kept 16 bases outside the gene matches. The CDR3 covers 18 residues. Vbeta (60) and Jbeta (13) primers were used in the PCR. Assay used: immunoSEQ multiplex PCR; TCRdb lists only in-frame clones, some missing. The repertoire holds 70,000 to 100,000 clones, with about two thirds as singletons. This clonotype was sampled from a man between 45 and 60 years old in good health and CMV-seronegative. The sequenced sample consisted of PBMCs. The chain uses TRBV27 and TRBJ2-2, with TRBD2 matching over 10 bases. For the CDR3, the DNA is TGTGCCAGCCAGCCTAGGACTAGCGGCACCGGGGGCACCGGGGAGCTGTTTTTT. This gives the protein CASQPRTSGTGGTGELFF.